A single sample is the source of the 24 T cell receptor beta chains below, sequenced in a study of blood T cell repertoires in COVID-19. The data were produced by immunoSEQ multiplex PCR, yet TCRdb's version contains in-frame clones alone and is incomplete. Among 450,000 to 600,000 clones, approximately 86% were seen once, and the ten largest hold 0.7%. Material: PBMCs or T cells enriched from blood (not recorded which). These receptors all come from a woman under 30 who had recovered from COVID-19.

This clone was recorded a few times. V usage is TRBV30 and J usage is TRBJ1-1; 7 nucleotides align to TRBD1. Germline V lookup: CDR1 GTSNPN, CDR2 SVGIG (reference sequence). V shed 2 bases, J shed 1 base, and the junction held 7 bases outside the gene matches. The CDR3 loop spans 15 amino acids. The CDR3 spells CAWSRRRTGNTEAFF. Written as DNA, the CDR3 is TGTGCCTGGAGTCGCCGTAGGACAGGGAACACTGAAGCTTTCTTT.

The chain employs TRBV28 and TRBJ2-3; weak D call: TRBD2 (7 bases). V gave up 3 bases and J gave up 0 bases, with 16 bases separating them. Germline V CDR1 and CDR2: MDHEN, SYDVKM. There are 17 residues in the CDR3. In nucleotides, the CDR3 is TGTGCCAGCAGTTTTTGGGGGGGCAGGTTTAGCACAGATACGCAGTATTTT. Encoded protein: CASSFWGGRFSTDTQYF.

The rearrangement links TRBV6-5 to TRBJ1-2; D unclear. Deletions cut 5 bases from V and 4 bases from J, with 5 bases between. CDR1 is MNHEY, CDR2 SVGAGI, per germline. This CDR3 comprises 11 residues. The CDR3 sequence is CASSRSYGYTF. The DNA for the CDR3 is TGTGCCAGCAGTCGCAGCTATGGCTACACCTTC.

This chain connects TRBV19 to TRBJ2-7; 11 bases are shared with TRBD1. Germline CDR1 and CDR2: LNHDA and SQIVND (reference sequence). The CDR3 is made up of 18 amino acids. The trim removed 1 base at V and 2 bases at J, leaving 10 bases unmatched. The chain's CDR3 is CASSIVPTDRGRPYEQYF. In nucleotides, the CDR3 is TGTGCCAGTAGTATAGTTCCTACGGACAGGGGGCGCCCCTACGAGCAGTACTTC.

The chain links TRBV6-4 to TRBJ2-3; D ambiguous. V lost 3 bases to trimming and J lost 2 bases, with 6 bases between them. Germline loops: CDR1 MRHNA, CDR2 SNTAGT. This CDR3 is 13 amino acids long. The CDR3 reads CASSEQPTDTQYF. The CDR3, as DNA: TGTGCCAGCAGTGAACAGCCCACAGATACGCAGTATTTT.

CDR3 nucleotide sequence: TGCGCCAGCAGCTTCGGGATACGTGACTATGGCTACACCTTC. Amino acid sequence: CASSFGIRDYGYTF. The genes are TRBV5-1 and TRBJ1-2; the D is unclear. The CDR3 has 14 residues. From germline, CDR1 is SGHRS and CDR2 YFSETQ. Deletions cut 2 bases from V and 3 bases from J, with 11 bases between.

The genes are TRBV10-1 and TRBJ2-3; D not certain. The length of the CDR3 is 13 residues. Germline V gene data show CDR1 as WNHNN and CDR2 as SYGVQD (reference sequence). Between the trimmed V and J ends, which lost 2 bases and 3 bases, there was a span of 6 bases. The CDR3 DNA follows: TGCGCCAGCAGTGAGGTAGCAACAGATACGCAGTATTTT. Translation gives CASSEVATDTQYF.

The rearrangement uses TRBV5-1 and TRBJ2-5; the D gene is possibly TRBD1 (8 bases). The CDR3 spans 21 residues. The V and J ends lost 3 bases and 1 base respectively, with 31 bases between them. The germline gives CDR1 SGHRS, CDR2 YFSETQ. The chain's CDR3 is CASSSSHGQGGATRSQETQYF. The CDR3 DNA follows: TGCGCCAGCAGCTCCTCTCACGGACAGGGAGGGGCAACAAGGTCCCAAGAGACCCAGTACTTC.

V is TRBV3-1 (or the pseudogene TRBV3-2) and J is TRBJ1-6; 8 bases are shared with TRBD1. This CDR3 contains 14 residues. CDR1 LGHDT and CDR2 YNNKEL come from the germline V gene (reference sequence). The J segment lost 8 bases and the V segment lost 5 bases, leaving 5 bases of the junction unmatched. CDR3 sequence (DNA): TGTGCCAGCAGCTCAGGGGGCCTGGATTCACCCCTCCACTTT. This encodes CASSSGGLDSPLHF.

This clone was picked up one time. The chain couples TRBV10-3 to TRBJ1-2, with 7 positions matching TRBD1. The CDR3 sequence is 12 residues long. Unmatched junction bases numbered 10, after V lost 10 bases and J lost 8 bases. Germline lookup yields CDR1 ENHRY and CDR2 SYGVKD. CDR3 protein: CANQDREEGYTF. The CDR3 DNA reads TGTGCCAACCAAGACAGGGAGGAGGGCTACACCTTC.

This clone showed up just a few times. The chain is built from TRBV5-1 and TRBJ1-1; 8 bases are a match to TRBD1. Germline CDR1 and CDR2: SGHRS and YFSETQ. V lost 0 bases to trimming and J lost 5 bases; unmatched junction nucleotides: 6. The CDR3 has 15 residues. The DNA for the CDR3 is TGCGCCAGCAGCTTGGCGACAGGGGTTGGAACTGAAGCTTTCTTT. This codes for CASSLATGVGTEAFF.

J is TRBJ2-1 and V is TRBV27, with 7 positions matching TRBD1. J gave up 5 bases and V 2 bases, and 0 bases lay outside the gene matches. CDR1 MNHEY and CDR2 SMNVEV come from the germline V gene (reference sequence). CDR3 size: 13 residues. DNA of the CDR3: TGTGCCAGCAGTTTAGACAGGGACAATGAGCAGTTCTTC. Its protein product is CASSLDRDNEQFF.

V usage is TRBV7-3 and J usage is TRBJ2-1, with 11 bases matching TRBD2. Trimming at V came to 3 bases and at J to 7 bases, leaving 5 bases not matched to a gene. The CDR3 is 15 residues long. Looked up from germline, CDR1 is SGHTA and CDR2 is FQGTGA. The CDR3 DNA sequence: TGTGCCAGCAGCTTTCGACTAGCGGGGCTGAATGAGCAGTTCTTC. This codes for CASSFRLAGLNEQFF.

The chain employs TRBV5-6 and TRBJ2-7; TRBD1 matches 8 bases. Germline lookup yields CDR1 SGHDT and CDR2 YYEEEE. J was trimmed by 4 bases and V by 4 bases; bases with no gene match: 16. The CDR3 is 17 residues long. CDR3 sequence: CASSIPLMTGEKYEQYF. DNA for the CDR3: TGTGCCAGCAGCATACCCCTAATGACAGGGGAGAAATACGAGCAGTACTTC.

Only one count was recorded for this clone. The chain has TRBV5-5 and TRBJ2-1; a possible D gene is TRBD1 (6 bases). Per the germline V gene, CDR1 is SGHKS and CDR2 is YYEKEE (reference sequence). The CDR3 has 15 residues. The ends were cut back, 1 base at V and 7 bases at J, with 15 bases in the middle. The CDR3 nucleotides are TGTGCCAGCAGCTTGTACGGGGTTAGGGGGAATGAGCAGTTCTTC. It codes for CASSLYGVRGNEQFF.

The chain combines TRBV7-2 with TRBJ2-7; 10 bases align to TRBD1. The junction had 8 bases not matched to a gene; V was cut back by 5 bases and J by 1 base. Germline assignment: CDR1 SGHTA and CDR2 FQGNSA. The CDR3 length is 16 residues. The CDR3 DNA follows: TGTGCCAGCAGCGCCCAGACAGGGGGCCCTTCCTACGAGCAGTACTTC. Its protein product is CASSAQTGGPSYEQYF.

The chain is built from TRBV2 and TRBJ2-5; possibly TRBD1 for D (6 bases). V was cut by 5 bases and J by 3 bases, with 13 bases left in between. Per the germline V gene, CDR1 is SNHLY and CDR2 is FYNNEI. This CDR3 is built from 14 residues. The chain's CDR3 is CASSRTGNKETQYF. CDR3 DNA sequence: TGTGCCAGCAGTCGAACAGGGAACAAAGAGACCCAGTACTTC. Complete variable domain (other parts from reference TRBV2 and TRBJ2-5): EPEVTQTPSHQVTQMGQEVILRCVPISNHLYFYWYRQILGQKVEFLVSFYNNEISEKSEIFDDQFSVERPDGSNFTLKIRSTKLEDSAMYFCASSRTGNKETQYFGPGTRLLVL.

The chain links TRBV28 to TRBJ2-5, with 8 bases lining up with TRBD2. V gave up 8 bases and J gave up 0 bases; unmatched junction bases: 11. In germline, CDR1 is MDHEN, CDR2 SYDVKM. The CDR3 has 16 residues. In nucleotides, the CDR3 is TGTGCCAGCTTGGGGAAAAAAGCGGGGGACCAAGAGACCCAGTACTTC. It translates to CASLGKKAGDQETQYF. The variable domain in full, with the rest retrieved from reference TRBV28 and TRBJ2-5, is DVKVTQSSRYLVKRTGEKVFLECVQDMDHENMFWYRQDPGLGLRLIYFSYDVKMKEKGDIPEGYSVSREKKERFSLILESASTNQTSMYLCASLGKKAGDQETQYFGPGTRLLVL.

The chain employs TRBV19 and TRBJ2-2; TRBD2 is a possible D gene (6 bases). Trimming took off 4 bases at V and 5 bases at J, with 14 bases between the two ends. Germline loops: CDR1 LNHDA, CDR2 SQIVND (reference sequence). There are 15 residues in the CDR3. The chain's CDR3 is CASSTIAVGTGELFF. The CDR3 DNA sequence: TGTGCCAGTAGTACGATAGCGGTGGGGACCGGGGAGCTGTTTTTT.

The sample holds a few counts of this clone. The J gene is TRBJ1-2, the V gene TRBV6-4; D call uncertain. This CDR3 is built from 15 residues. Germline-derived CDR1 and CDR2 are MRHNA and SNTAGT. Trimming removed 0 bases at V and 0 bases at J, with 8 bases between. CDR3 nucleotide sequence: TGTGCCAGCAGTGACTCCCCGGGTCCTAACTATGGCTACACCTTC. Protein sequence: CASSDSPGPNYGYTF.

About this clone itself: Being one base from a much bigger clone, this may be a read error. This sequence joins TRBV11-2 and TRBJ2-1; D might be TRBD1 (5 bases). With 1 base removed from V and 0 bases from J, the gap between germline ends came to 7 bases. Germline CDR1 SGHAT, CDR2 FQNNGV. This CDR3 is 15 amino acids long. The CDR3 region is CASSLGQSSYNEQFF. CDR3 DNA sequence: TGTGCCAGCAGCTTAGGACAGAGCTCCTACAATGAGCAGTTCTTC.

The chain is built from TRBV4-2 and TRBJ1-2, with 7 bases identical to TRBD1. V shed 4 bases and J 8 bases; nucleotides not matched to a gene: 13. The CDR3 loop spans 15 amino acids. Germline CDR1 reads LGHNA; CDR2 reads YNFKEQ. The CDR3, as DNA: TGTGCCAGCAGCCCCACAGCGACAGGGAAGGAGGGCTACACCTTC. The encoded protein is CASSPTATGKEGYTF.

The genes are TRBV28 and TRBJ2-5, with D possibly TRBD2 on 5 matching bases. CDR3 length equals 13 residues. Germline V lookup: CDR1 MDHEN, CDR2 SYDVKM. The V end was cut by 4 bases, the J end by 0 bases, with 6 bases between. The CDR3 bases are TGTGCCAGCAGTTGGGAGAACCAAGAGACCCAGTACTTC. Translated: CASSWENQETQYF.

This clone is a singleton in its sample. The rearrangement joins TRBV20-1 to TRBJ2-5, with TRBD2 matching 8 bases. The CDR3 runs to 13 residues. The germline CDR1 and CDR2 sequences are DFQATT and SNEGSKA (reference sequence). V shed 3 bases and J 5 bases; nucleotides not matched to a gene: 5. The CDR3 sequence: CSASGLAGETQYF. CDR3 DNA: TGCAGTGCTAGTGGGCTAGCGGGCGAGACCCAGTACTTC.